This is a list of T cell receptor beta chains from one sample in a study of identical twins. TCRdb reanalysed the 5' RACE reads using MiXCR and keeps one entry per CDR3 protein. Of over 500,000 distinct CDR3 sequences listed, 20% to 25% are singletons. These same records also appear under a second study, on T cells expressing NK-cell markers.

Sequenced input: CD4+ T cells sorted from blood. These receptors all come from a woman in her late teens or twenties in good health. CDR3s include the opening cysteine and the closing phenylalanine or tryptophan. A D gene is named only where the DNA matches it firmly. Where a row states a size, it is once, few, many or the class of an expanded clone; other rows omit it.

abundance	v_gene	j_gene	d_gene	CDR3aa	CDR3nt
few	TRBV5-6	TRBJ2-7	-	CASSLTTEQYF	TGTGCCAGCAGCTTGACAACCGAGCAGTACTTC
-	TRBV5-1	TRBJ2-7	-	CASSFDNYSYEQYF	TGCGCCAGCAGCTTCGACAATTACTCCTACGAGCAGTACTTC
many	TRBV10-3	TRBJ2-7	-	CAISGGSYEQYF	TGTGCCATCAGCGGGGGCTCCTACGAGCAGTACTTC
many	TRBV7-9	TRBJ1-6	TRBD1	CASSLGQGYNSPLHF	TGTGCCAGCAGCCTCGGACAGGGTTATAATTCACCCCTCCACTTT
many	TRBV5-1	TRBJ2-1	-	CASSWTRGEQFF	TGCGCCAGCAGCTGGACTCGAGGGGAGCAGTTCTTC
-	TRBV29-1	TRBJ2-5	-	CSVEPRGANTQYF	TGCAGCGTTGAACCGAGGGGTGCAAATACCCAGTACTTC
few	TRBV5-1	TRBJ2-1	-	CASSFSSDSYNEQFF	TGCGCCAGCAGCTTCTCGTCCGACTCCTACAATGAGCAGTTCTTC
few	TRBV29-1	TRBJ2-1	-	CSAGGQWNEQFF	TGCAGCGCTGGGGGCCAGTGGAATGAGCAGTTCTTC
-	TRBV9	TRBJ1-1	-	CASSVTMNTEAFF	TGTGCCAGCAGCGTAACGATGAACACTGAAGCTTTCTTT
many	TRBV4-1	TRBJ2-2	-	CASSRRQESTGELFF	TGCGCCAGCAGCCGCCGACAGGAAAGCACCGGGGAGCTGTTTTTT
-	TRBV9	TRBJ2-3	TRBD1	CASSVVGTGKSDTQYF	TGTGCCAGCAGCGTAGTTGGGACAGGGAAGTCAGATACGCAGTATTTT
few	TRBV24-1	TRBJ2-1	-	CATSDRAKNEQFF	TGTGCCACCAGTGATCGGGCCAAAAATGAGCAGTTCTTC
few	TRBV5-8	TRBJ2-1	TRBD1	CASSPTLRGPNNEQFF	TGTGCCAGCAGCCCCACACTCAGGGGGCCCAACAATGAGCAGTTCTTC
-	TRBV5-5	TRBJ2-6	-	CASSWSGTGANVLTF	TGTGCCAGCAGCTGGAGTGGGACTGGGGCCAACGTCCTGACTTTC
-	TRBV7-2	TRBJ1-4	-	CASSQTGEHTNEKLFF	TGTGCCAGCAGCCAGACAGGAGAACACACTAATGAAAAACTGTTTTTT
-	TRBV29-1	TRBJ2-1	-	CSAGRVGEQFF	TGCAGCGCCGGCAGGGTAGGAGAGCAGTTCTTC
-	TRBV10-3	TRBJ2-3	TRBD2	CAISPSGAMGDTQYF	TGTGCCATCAGTCCTAGCGGGGCCATGGGAGATACGCAGTATTTT
-	TRBV5-1	TRBJ1-1	TRBD1	CASSPTGRWGEAFF	TGCGCCAGCAGCCCGACAGGGCGGTGGGGTGAAGCTTTCTTT
-	TRBV15	TRBJ2-6	-	CATSSAGSGANVLTF	TGTGCCACCAGCAGCGCGGGGTCTGGGGCCAACGTCCTGACTTTC
few	TRBV20-1	TRBJ1-2	-	CSARDAAAAIYGYTF	TGCAGTGCTAGAGATGCGGCGGCCGCAATCTATGGCTACACCTTC
few	TRBV7-2	TRBJ1-1	-	CASSGPGGTEAFF	TGTGCCAGCAGCGGGCCGGGGGGGACTGAAGCTTTCTTT
-	TRBV5-1	TRBJ2-4	TRBD2	CASSLARAGVGNIQYF	TGCGCCAGCAGCTTAGCTAGAGCGGGAGTTGGAAACATTCAGTACTTC
-	TRBV12-5	TRBJ2-1	TRBD1	CASASGQGVLDEQFF	TGTGCTAGCGCCTCTGGACAGGGTGTCTTGGATGAGCAGTTCTTC
-	TRBV7-9	TRBJ2-5	-	CASSPQQGKETQYF	TGTGCCAGCAGCCCTCAACAGGGAAAAGAGACCCAGTACTTC
few	TRBV5-1	TRBJ2-1	-	CASSPGPSFYNEQFF	TGCGCCAGCAGCCCGGGACCGAGCTTCTACAATGAGCAGTTCTTC
-	TRBV6-5	TRBJ2-1	TRBD2	CASSYTSGDNEQFF	TGTGCCAGCAGTTATACTAGCGGCGACAATGAGCAGTTCTTC
many	TRBV12-3/TRBV12-4	TRBJ1-5	-	CASSLDGYSNQPQHF	TGTGCCAGCAGTTTAGACGGGTATAGCAATCAGCCCCAGCATTTT
-	TRBV12-3/TRBV12-4	TRBJ2-4	TRBD2	CAISLRLAGDLAKNIQYF	TGTGCCATCAGTTTAAGGCTAGCGGGAGATCTAGCCAAAAACATTCAGTACTTC
-	TRBV20-1	TRBJ2-7	-	CSARGVEQYF	TGCAGTGCTAGAGGGGTCGAGCAGTACTTC
-	TRBV6-5	TRBJ2-1	-	CASSYSHTSSYNEQFF	TGTGCCAGCAGTTACTCACACACTAGCTCCTACAATGAGCAGTTCTTC
-	TRBV10-3	TRBJ2-1	TRBD2	CAISASAGVYNEQFF	TGTGCCATCAGTGCTTCAGCGGGGGTCTACAATGAGCAGTTCTTC
many	TRBV4-3	TRBJ2-3	-	CASSQEGFTDTQYF	TGCGCCAGCAGCCAAGAAGGATTCACAGATACGCAGTATTTT
-	TRBV5-1	TRBJ2-7	TRBD2	CASSAREGEQYF	TGCGCCAGCAGCGCCCGGGAGGGCGAGCAGTACTTC
-	TRBV20-1	TRBJ2-1	-	CSAAMGRPSPGTPNSYNEQFF	TGCAGTGCCGCCATGGGGCGCCCTAGCCCGGGGACCCCGAACTCCTACAATGAGCAGTTCTTC
few	TRBV20-1	TRBJ2-2	-	CSATGSGTGELFF	TGCAGTGCTACGGGATCCGGTACCGGGGAGCTGTTTTTT
many	TRBV20-1	TRBJ1-5	-	CSARDRQVHNQPQHF	TGCAGTGCTAGGGATAGACAGGTTCACAATCAGCCCCAGCATTTT
many	TRBV7-2	TRBJ2-7	-	CASSFSSYEQYF	TGTGCCAGCAGCTTTTCCTCCTACGAGCAGTACTTC
-	TRBV20-1	TRBJ2-7	TRBD2	CSASREVVDEQYF	TGCAGTGCTAGTCGGGAGGTAGTCGACGAGCAGTACTTC
-	TRBV28	TRBJ1-2	TRBD1	CASRPDRARGYTF	TGTGCCAGCAGACCCGACAGGGCTCGCGGCTACACCTTC
-	TRBV4-1	TRBJ2-1	TRBD2	CASSQDSRGGRNEQFF	TGCGCCAGCAGCCAAGACTCGCGGGGGGGCCGCAATGAGCAGTTCTTC
many	TRBV10-3	TRBJ2-2	-	CAISGLGTLNTGELFF	TGTGCCATCAGTGGACTCGGGACCCTGAACACCGGGGAGCTGTTTTTT
-	TRBV5-1	TRBJ2-1	TRBD1	CASSVGQGASYNEQFF	TGCGCCAGCAGCGTTGGACAGGGGGCCTCCTACAATGAGCAGTTCTTC
-	TRBV5-1	TRBJ2-3	TRBD2	CASSRGRDSIGTDTQYF	TGCGCCAGCAGCCGAGGGAGGGACTCAATCGGAACAGATACGCAGTATTTT
few	TRBV15	TRBJ2-1	-	CATSLRTTVQFF	TGTGCCACCAGCTTGCGGACGACGGTGCAGTTCTTC
-	TRBV12-3/TRBV12-4	TRBJ2-1	TRBD2	CASSPRTSGSKFF	TGTGCCAGCAGTCCCCGGACTAGCGGGAGTAAGTTCTTC
-	TRBV5-1	TRBJ2-5	-	CASSSSPGQQETQYF	TGCGCCAGCAGCTCTTCACCGGGACAACAAGAGACCCAGTACTTC
-	TRBV9	TRBJ1-6	TRBD1	CASSVGRGGSPLHF	TGTGCCAGCAGCGTGGGCAGGGGGGGATCACCCCTCCACTTT
few	TRBV6-1	TRBJ2-3	TRBD2	CASKATSGTTSDTQYF	TGTGCCAGCAAAGCGACTAGCGGGACGACTTCAGATACGCAGTATTTT
-	TRBV7-2	TRBJ1-1	TRBD1	CASSGTGGRTEAFF	TGTGCCAGCAGCGGTACAGGGGGAAGGACTGAAGCTTTCTTT
few	TRBV6-5	TRBJ2-5	-	CASSYLGGETQYF	TGTGCCAGCAGTTACTTGGGAGGCGAGACCCAGTACTTC
-	TRBV4-2	TRBJ2-1	-	CASSQDSAQARHNEQFF	TGTGCCAGCAGCCAAGATAGCGCACAAGCAAGGCACAATGAGCAGTTCTTC
few	TRBV7-9	TRBJ1-2	-	CASSLMEASVGYTF	TGTGCCAGCAGCTTAATGGAGGCCTCGGTCGGCTACACCTTC
-	TRBV29-1	TRBJ1-2	-	CSVEQATGYGYTF	TGCAGCGTAGAACAGGCGACGGGCTATGGCTACACCTTC